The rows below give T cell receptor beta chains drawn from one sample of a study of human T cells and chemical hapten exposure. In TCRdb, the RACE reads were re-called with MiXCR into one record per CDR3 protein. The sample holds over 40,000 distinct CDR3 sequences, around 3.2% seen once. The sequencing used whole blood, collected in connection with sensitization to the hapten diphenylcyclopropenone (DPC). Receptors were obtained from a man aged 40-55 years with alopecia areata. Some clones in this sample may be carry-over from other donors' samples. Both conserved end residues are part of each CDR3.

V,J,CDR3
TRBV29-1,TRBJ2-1,CSVAPVVRTNEQFF
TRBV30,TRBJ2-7,CAWSRAGPNEQYF
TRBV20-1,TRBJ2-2,CSARPRGQGTGELFF
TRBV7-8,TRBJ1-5,CASSSETGLNQPQHF
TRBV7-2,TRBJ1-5,CASSSDRNQPQHF
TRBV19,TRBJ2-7,CASSIDGSYEQYF
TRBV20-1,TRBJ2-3,CSARNGGGPTDTQYF
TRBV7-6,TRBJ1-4,CASSPQGRGINEKLFF
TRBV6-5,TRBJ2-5,CASSYTVQETQYF
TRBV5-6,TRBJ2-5,CASSFGQGAKVRETQYF
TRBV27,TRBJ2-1,CASSPKGGRGSNEQFF
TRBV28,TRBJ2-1,CASATSGTYNEQFF
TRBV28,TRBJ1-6,CASGRTAYNSPLHF
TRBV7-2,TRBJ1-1,CASSLGRVGTEAFF
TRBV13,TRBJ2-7,CASSPYPQGNKVYEQYF
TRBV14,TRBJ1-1,CASSRRTGRNTEAFF
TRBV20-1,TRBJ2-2,CSARVGWGTSGGTGELFF
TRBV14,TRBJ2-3,CASSQLAGGDTQYF
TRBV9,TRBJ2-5,CASSPQINQETQYF
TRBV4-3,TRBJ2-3,CASSQDLLTTDTQYF
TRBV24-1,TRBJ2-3,CATSGATGLATDTQYF
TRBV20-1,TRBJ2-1,CSARDGASGREQFF
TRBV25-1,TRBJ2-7,CASSGRDLSDEQYF
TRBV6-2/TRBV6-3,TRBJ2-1,CASRKPGLVAVEQFF
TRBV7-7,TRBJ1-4,CASSLAAGSEKLFF
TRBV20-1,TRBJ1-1,CSAPWPGLPSTEAFF
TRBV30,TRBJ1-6,CAWSASDRGHSPLHF
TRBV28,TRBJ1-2,CASSSVGQGDYGYTF
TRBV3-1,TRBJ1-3,CASSQGQGGNTIYF
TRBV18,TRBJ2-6,CASSPALETGANVLTF
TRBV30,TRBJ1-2,CAWSDSAPAYGYTF
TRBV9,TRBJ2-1,CASSAWDRVRNEQFF